This TCR beta chain was sequenced for a study of blood T cell repertoires in COVID-19. This CDR3 contains 13 residues. Trimming cost V 8 bases and J 7 bases; bases outside gene matches: 7. Generated by immunoSEQ multiplex PCR, the TCRdb table keeps only in-frame clones and is missing some. The sample shows 150,000 to 200,000 clones, 81% of them seen only once. This TCR was sampled from a woman of 80 years or more with COVID-19, enrolled during active disease. This chain links TRBV12-3 or TRBV12-4 with TRBJ2-2, with 7 bases matching TRBD1. Sequenced: peripheral blood. The CDR3 nucleotides read TGTGCCAGCCGAAGACAGGGTGACGGGGAGCTGTTTTTT. Translating gives CASRRQGDGELFF.